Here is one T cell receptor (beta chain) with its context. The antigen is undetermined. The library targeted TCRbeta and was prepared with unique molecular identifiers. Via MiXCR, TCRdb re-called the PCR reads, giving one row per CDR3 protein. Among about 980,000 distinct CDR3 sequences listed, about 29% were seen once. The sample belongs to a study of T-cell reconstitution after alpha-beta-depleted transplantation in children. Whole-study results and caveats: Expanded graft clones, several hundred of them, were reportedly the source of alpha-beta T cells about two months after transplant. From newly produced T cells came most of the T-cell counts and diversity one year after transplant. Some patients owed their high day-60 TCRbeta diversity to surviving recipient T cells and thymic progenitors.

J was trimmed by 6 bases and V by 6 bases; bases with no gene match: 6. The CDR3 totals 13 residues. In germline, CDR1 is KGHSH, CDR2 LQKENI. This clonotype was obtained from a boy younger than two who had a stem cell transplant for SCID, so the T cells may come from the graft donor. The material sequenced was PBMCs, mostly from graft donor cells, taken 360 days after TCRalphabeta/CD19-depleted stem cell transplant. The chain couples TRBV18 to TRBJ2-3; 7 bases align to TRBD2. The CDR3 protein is CASSGLDADTQYF. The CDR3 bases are TGTGCCAGCTCCGGACTAGATGCCGATACGCAGTATTTT.